The rows below give T cell receptor beta chains drawn from one sample of a study of blood T cell repertoires in COVID-19. The protocol was immunoSEQ multiplex PCR, while the TCRdb copy is restricted to in-frame clones and leaves out a portion. Of about 4,900 clones listed, 89% are singletons. Sequenced input: peripheral blood. The source is a human donor in a cohort sampled during active COVID-19. CDR3s include the opening cysteine and the closing phenylalanine or tryptophan. Clone size appears in some rows only: once, few, many, or a class for an expanded clone.

len	v_gene	j_gene	abundance	CDR3aa
16	TRBV4-3	TRBJ2-3	-	CASSQEGAGSTDTQYF
12	TRBV28	TRBJ1-6	-	CAVDTGESPLHF
14	TRBV7-9	TRBJ1-6	-	CASSLTGGHSPLHF
16	TRBV7-2	TRBJ1-6	once	CASSLAPGLINSPLHF
16	TRBV6-1	TRBJ2-5	once	CASSGLILGGTETQYF
16	TRBV11-3	TRBJ2-1	once	CASSSRTSGRYNEQFF
14	TRBV6-2/TRBV6-3	TRBJ2-1	-	CASSYLPGSNEQFF
17	TRBV2	TRBJ1-1	-	CATTRRDRGRLDTEAFF
18	TRBV4-1	TRBJ2-5	-	CASSQGSLATGRQETQYF
13	TRBV11-2	TRBJ2-2	-	CASSPFPGGELFF
15	TRBV6-6	TRBJ1-4	-	CASSWTESTNEKLFF
13	TRBV7-9	TRBJ2-5	-	CASSPDYKETQYF
15	TRBV12-5	TRBJ1-3	-	CASGFALGGGNTIYF
14	TRBV5-4	TRBJ2-3	-	CASSLGGSGRTQYF
14	TRBV19	TRBJ1-1	-	CASILGGLNTEAFF
13	TRBV9	TRBJ2-7	-	CASSQGTGAEQYF
16	TRBV11-2	TRBJ2-5	-	CASSFVTGGYRETQYF
15	TRBV28	TRBJ1-6	-	CASSLDNSYNSPLHF
15	TRBV5-8	TRBJ1-5	-	CASSLRGGSNQPQHF
14	TRBV5-1	TRBJ2-5	-	CASSLGLLPETQYF
15	TRBV4-2	TRBJ1-1	-	CASSQDGRTEAEAFF
16	TRBV9	TRBJ1-1	-	CASSVVEGGWNTEAFF
12	TRBV11-3	TRBJ1-1	-	CASSLEGAEAFF
15	TRBV7-9	TRBJ2-7	-	CASSPRTGHSYEQYF